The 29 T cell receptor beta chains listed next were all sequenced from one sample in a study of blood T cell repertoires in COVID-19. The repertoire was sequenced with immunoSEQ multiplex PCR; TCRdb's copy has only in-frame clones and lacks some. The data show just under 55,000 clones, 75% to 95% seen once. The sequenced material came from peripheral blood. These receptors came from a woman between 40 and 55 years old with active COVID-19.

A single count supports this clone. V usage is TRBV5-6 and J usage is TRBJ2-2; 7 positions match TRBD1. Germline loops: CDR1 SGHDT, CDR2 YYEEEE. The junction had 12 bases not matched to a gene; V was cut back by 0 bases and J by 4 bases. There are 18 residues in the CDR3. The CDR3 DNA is TGTGCCAGCAGCTTGGTAGGGGGCGTTAACATTGGCACCGGGGAGCTGTTTTTT. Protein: CASSLVGGVNIGTGELFF.

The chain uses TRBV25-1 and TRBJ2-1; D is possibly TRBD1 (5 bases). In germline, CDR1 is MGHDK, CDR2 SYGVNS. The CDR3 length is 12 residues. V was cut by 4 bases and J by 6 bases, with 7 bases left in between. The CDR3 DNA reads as TGTGCCAGCAGTGGGGGCCTCAATGAGCAGTTCTTC. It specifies CASSGGLNEQFF.

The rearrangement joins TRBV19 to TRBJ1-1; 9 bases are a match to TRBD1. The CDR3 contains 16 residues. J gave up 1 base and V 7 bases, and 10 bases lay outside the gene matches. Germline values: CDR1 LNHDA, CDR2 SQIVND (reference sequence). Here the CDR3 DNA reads TGTGCCAGTACTAAACAGGGGGCGGGTTGGAACACTGAAGCTTTCTTT. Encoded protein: CASTKQGAGWNTEAFF.

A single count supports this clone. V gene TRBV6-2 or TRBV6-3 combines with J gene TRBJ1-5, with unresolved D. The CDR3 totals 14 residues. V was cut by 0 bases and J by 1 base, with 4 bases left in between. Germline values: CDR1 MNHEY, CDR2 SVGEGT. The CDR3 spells CASSYSRSNQPQHF. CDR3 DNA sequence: TGTGCCAGCAGTTACTCGAGAAGCAATCAGCCCCAGCATTTT.

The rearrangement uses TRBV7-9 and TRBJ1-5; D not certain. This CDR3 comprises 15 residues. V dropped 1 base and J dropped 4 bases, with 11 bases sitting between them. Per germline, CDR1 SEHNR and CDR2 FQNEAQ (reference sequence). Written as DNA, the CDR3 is TGTGCCAGCAGCTTAGACGGAGGAGGAAATCAGCCCCAGCATTTT. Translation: CASSLDGGGNQPQHF.

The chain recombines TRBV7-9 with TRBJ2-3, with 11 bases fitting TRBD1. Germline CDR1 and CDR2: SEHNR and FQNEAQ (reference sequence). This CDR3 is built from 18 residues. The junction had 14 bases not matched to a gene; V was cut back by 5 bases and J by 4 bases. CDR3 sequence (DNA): TGTGCCAGCAGCGCCGACTGGACAGGGGGCAAACACGCAGATACGCAGTATTTT. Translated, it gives CASSADWTGGKHADTQYF.

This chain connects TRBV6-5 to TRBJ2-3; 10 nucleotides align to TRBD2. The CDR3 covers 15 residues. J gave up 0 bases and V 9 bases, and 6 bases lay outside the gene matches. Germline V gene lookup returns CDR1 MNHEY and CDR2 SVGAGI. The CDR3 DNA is TGTGCCAGTATGGGACTAGCGTCGAGCACAGATACGCAGTATTTT. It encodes CASMGLASSTDTQYF.

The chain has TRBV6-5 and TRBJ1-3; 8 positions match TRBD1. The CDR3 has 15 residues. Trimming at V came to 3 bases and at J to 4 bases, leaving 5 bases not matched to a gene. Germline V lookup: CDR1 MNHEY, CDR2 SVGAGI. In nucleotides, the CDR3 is TGTGCCAGCAGTTATGCAGGGGGCGACGGAAACACCATATATTTT. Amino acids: CASSYAGGDGNTIYF.

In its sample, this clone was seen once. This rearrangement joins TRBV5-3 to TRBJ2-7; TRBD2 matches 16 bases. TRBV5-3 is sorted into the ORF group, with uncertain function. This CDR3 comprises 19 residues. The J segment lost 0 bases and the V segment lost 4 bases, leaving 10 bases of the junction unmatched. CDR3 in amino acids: CARSIKGLAGGPYSYEQYF. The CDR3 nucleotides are TGTGCCAGAAGCATTAAGGGACTAGCGGGGGGGCCCTACTCCTACGAGCAGTACTTC.

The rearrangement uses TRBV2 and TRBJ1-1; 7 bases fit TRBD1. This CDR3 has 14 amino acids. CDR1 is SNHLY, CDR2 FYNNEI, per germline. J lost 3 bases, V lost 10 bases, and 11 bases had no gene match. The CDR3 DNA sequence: TGTGCCACCACAGGGGTTCGGGCGGACACTGAAGCTTTCTTT. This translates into CATTGVRADTEAFF.

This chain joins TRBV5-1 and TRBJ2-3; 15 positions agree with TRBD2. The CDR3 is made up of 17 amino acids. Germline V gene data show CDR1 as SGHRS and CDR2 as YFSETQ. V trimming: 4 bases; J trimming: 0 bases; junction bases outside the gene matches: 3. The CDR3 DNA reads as TGCGCCAGCAGCACGGGACTAGCGGGGGGTAGCACAGATACGCAGTATTTT. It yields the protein CASSTGLAGGSTDTQYF.

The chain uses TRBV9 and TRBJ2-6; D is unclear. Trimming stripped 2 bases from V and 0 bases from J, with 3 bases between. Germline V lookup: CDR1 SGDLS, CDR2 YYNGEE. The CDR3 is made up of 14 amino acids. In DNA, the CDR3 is TGTGCCAGCAGCGTCTCCTCTGGGGCCAACGTCCTGACTTTC. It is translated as CASSVSSGANVLTF.

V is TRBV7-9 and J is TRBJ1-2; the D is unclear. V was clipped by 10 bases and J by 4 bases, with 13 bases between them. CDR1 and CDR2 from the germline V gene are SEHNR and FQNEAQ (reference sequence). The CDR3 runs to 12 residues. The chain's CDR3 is CATFRIPYGYTF. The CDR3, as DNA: TGTGCCACCTTTAGAATACCCTATGGCTACACCTTC. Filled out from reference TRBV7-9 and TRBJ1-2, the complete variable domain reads DTGVSQNPRHKITKRGQNVTFRCDPISEHNRLYWYRQTLGQGPEFLTYFQNEAQLEKSRLLSDRFSAERPKGSFSTLEIQRTEQGDSAMYLCATFRIPYGYTFGSGTRLTVV.

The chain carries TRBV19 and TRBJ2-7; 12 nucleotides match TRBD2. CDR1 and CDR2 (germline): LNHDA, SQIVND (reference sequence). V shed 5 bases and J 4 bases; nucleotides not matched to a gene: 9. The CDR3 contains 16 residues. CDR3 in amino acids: CASSLSWTSGEYEQYF. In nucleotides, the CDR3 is TGTGCCAGTAGTCTCTCCTGGACTAGCGGGGAATACGAGCAGTACTTC.

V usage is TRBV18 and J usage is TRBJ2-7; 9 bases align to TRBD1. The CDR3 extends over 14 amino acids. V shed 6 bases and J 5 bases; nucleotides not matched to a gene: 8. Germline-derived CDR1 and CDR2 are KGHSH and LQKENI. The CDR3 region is CASSPGQGYDEQYF. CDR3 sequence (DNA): TGTGCCAGCTCCCCGGGACAGGGTTATGACGAGCAGTACTTC.

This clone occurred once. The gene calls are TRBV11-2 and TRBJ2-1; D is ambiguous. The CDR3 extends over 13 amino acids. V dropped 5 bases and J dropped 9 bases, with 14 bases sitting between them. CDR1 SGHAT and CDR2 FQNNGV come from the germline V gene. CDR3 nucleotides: TGTGCCAGCAGCCAAGAGGCGAGTGTTGAGCAGTTCTTC. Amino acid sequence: CASSQEASVEQFF.

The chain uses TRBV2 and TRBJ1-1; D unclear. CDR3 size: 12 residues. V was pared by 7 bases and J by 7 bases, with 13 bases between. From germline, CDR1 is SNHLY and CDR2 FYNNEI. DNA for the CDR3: TGTGCCAGCAATCGGGTGATCGATGAAGCTTTCTTT. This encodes CASNRVIDEAFF.

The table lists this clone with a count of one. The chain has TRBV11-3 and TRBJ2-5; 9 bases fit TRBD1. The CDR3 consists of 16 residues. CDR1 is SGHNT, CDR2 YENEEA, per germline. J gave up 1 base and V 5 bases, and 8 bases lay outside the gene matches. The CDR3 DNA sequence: TGTGCCAGCAGCCCAAGACAGGGGGGACTCCAAGAGACCCAGTACTTC. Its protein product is CASSPRQGGLQETQYF.

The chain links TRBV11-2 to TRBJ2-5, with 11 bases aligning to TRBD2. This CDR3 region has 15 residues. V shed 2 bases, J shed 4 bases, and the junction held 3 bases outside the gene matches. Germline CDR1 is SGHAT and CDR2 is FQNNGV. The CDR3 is CASSLLAGGRETQYF. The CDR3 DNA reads TGTGCCAGCAGCTTACTAGCGGGGGGCAGAGAGACCCAGTACTTC.

The CDR3 here is CASTERPVGGYGYTF. DNA for the CDR3: TGTGCCAGCACAGAGAGGCCCGTCGGGGGGTATGGCTACACCTTC. The chain combines TRBV6-5 with TRBJ1-2, with a tentative D call TRBD1 (5 bases). Trimming took 7 bases from V and 5 from J, leaving 20 bases between them. CDR3 length: 15 residues. CDR1 and CDR2 (germline): MNHEY, SVGAGI.

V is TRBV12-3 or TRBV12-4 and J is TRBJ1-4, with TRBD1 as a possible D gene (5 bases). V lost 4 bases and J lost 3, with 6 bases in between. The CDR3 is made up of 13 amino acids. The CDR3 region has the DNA TGTGCCAGCAGTTCAGGGTCTAATGAAAAACTGTTTTTT. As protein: CASSSGSNEKLFF.

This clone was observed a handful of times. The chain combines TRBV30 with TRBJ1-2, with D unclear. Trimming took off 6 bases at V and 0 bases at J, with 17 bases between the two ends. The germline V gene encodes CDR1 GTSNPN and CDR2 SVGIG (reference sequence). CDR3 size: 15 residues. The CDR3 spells CACDEGVGANYGYTF. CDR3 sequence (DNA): TGTGCCTGCGACGAGGGTGTGGGAGCTAACTATGGCTACACCTTC.

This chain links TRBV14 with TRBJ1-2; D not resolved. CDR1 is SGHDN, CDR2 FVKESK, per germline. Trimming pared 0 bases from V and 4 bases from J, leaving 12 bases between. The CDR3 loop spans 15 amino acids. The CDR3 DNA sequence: TGTGCCAGCAGCCAAGATCCCTCGTATTTCTATGGCTACACCTTC. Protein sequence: CASSQDPSYFYGYTF.

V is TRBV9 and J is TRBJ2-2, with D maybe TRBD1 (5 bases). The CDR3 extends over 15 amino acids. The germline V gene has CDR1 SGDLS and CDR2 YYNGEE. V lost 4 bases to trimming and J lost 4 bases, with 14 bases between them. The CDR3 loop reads CASSTQGYGTGELFF. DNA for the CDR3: TGTGCCAGCAGCACCCAGGGTTATGGCACCGGGGAGCTGTTTTTT.

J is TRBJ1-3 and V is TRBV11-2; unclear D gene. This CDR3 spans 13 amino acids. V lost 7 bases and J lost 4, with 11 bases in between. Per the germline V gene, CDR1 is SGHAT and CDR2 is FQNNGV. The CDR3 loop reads CASTPEVGNTIYF. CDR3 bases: TGTGCCAGCACCCCGGAGGTGGGAAACACCATATATTTT.

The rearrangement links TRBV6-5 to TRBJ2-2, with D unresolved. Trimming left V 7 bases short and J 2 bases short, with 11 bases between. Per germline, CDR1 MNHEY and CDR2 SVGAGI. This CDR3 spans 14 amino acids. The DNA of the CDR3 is TGTGCCAGCAAGAGGTCCGTTAACACCGGGGAGCTGTTTTTT. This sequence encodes CASKRSVNTGELFF.

The CDR3 bases are TGTGCCAGCTCACCCACCACAGGGTCCCATGAGCAGTTCTTC. This gives the protein CASSPTTGSHEQFF. The V and J genes are TRBV18 and TRBJ2-1, with D perhaps TRBD1 (6 bases). The germline V and J ends were trimmed by 3 bases and 8 bases, with 14 bases remaining between them. The CDR3 extends over 14 amino acids. The germline CDR1 and CDR2 sequences are KGHSH and LQKENI.

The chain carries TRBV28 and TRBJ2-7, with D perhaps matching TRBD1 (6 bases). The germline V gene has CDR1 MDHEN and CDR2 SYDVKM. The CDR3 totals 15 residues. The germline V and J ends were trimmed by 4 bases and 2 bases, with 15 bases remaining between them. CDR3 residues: CASSSTGQSPYEQYF. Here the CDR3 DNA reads TGTGCCAGCAGTTCGACTGGACAGAGCCCCTACGAGCAGTACTTC.

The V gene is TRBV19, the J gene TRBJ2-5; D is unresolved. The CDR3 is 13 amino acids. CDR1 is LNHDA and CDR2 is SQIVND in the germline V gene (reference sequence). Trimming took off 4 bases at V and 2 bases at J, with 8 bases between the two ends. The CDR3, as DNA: TGTGCCAGTAGTAGGGCTTCTCAAGAGACCCAGTACTTC. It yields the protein CASSRASQETQYF.